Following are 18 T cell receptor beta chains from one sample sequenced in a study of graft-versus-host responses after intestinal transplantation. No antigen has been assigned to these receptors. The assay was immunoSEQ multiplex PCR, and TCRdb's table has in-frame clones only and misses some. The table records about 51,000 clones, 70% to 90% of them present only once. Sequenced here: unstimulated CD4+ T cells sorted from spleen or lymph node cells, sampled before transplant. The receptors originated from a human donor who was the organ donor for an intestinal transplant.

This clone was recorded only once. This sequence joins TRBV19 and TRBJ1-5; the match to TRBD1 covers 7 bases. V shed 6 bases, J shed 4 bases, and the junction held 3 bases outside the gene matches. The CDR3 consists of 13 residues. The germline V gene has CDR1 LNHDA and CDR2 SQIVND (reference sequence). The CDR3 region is CASSRDRNQPQHF. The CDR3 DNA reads TGTGCCAGTAGCCGGGACAGAAATCAGCCCCAGCATTTT.

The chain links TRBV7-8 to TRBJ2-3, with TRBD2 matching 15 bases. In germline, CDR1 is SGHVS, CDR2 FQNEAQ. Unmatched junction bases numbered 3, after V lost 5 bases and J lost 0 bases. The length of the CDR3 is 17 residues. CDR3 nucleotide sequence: TGTGCCAGCAGCAAGGGACTAGCGGGAGGTAGCACAGATACGCAGTATTTT. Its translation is CASSKGLAGGSTDTQYF.

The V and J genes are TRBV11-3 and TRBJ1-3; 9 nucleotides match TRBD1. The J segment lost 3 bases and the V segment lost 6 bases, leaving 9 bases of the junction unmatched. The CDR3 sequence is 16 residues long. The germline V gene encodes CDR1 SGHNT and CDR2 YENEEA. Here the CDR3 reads CASSWAGQGCGNTIYF. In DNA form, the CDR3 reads TGTGCCAGCAGTTGGGCGGGACAGGGTTGTGGAAACACCATATATTTT.

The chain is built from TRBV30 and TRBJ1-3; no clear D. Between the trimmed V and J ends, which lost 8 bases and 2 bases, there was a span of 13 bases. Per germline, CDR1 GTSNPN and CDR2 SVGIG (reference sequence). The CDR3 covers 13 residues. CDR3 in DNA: TGTGCCACCGAGCGGGGAACTGGAAACACCATATATTTT. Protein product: CATERGTGNTIYF. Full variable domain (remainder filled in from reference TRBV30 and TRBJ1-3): SQTIHQWPATLVQPVGSPLSLECTVEGTSNPNLYWYRQAAGRGLQLLFYSVGIGQISSEVPQNLSASRPQDRQFILSSKKLLLSDSGFYLCATERGTGNTIYFGEGSWLTVV.

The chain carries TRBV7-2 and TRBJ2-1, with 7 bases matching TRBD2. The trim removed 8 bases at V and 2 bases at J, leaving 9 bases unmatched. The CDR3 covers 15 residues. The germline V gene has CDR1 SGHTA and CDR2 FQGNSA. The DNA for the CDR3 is TGTGCCAGCGGTTACCACGGGACTACCTACAATGAGCAGTTCTTC. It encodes CASGYHGTTYNEQFF.

CDR3 protein: CASSRGERDTDTQYF. CDR3 nucleotides: TGTGCCAGCAGCAGAGGAGAGCGGGACACAGATACGCAGTATTTT. The V call is TRBV11-2, the J call TRBJ2-3; 7 bases align to TRBD2. V was pared by 5 bases and J by 2 bases, with 7 bases of the junction left unmatched. The germline gives CDR1 SGHAT, CDR2 FQNNGV. This CDR3 region has 15 residues.

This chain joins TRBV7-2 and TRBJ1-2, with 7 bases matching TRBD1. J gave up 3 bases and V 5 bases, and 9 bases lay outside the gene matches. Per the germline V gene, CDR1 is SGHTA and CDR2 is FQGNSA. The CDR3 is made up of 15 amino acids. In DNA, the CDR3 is TGTGCCAGCAGCCCACGGGCAGGGGGTGACTATGGCTACACCTTC. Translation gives CASSPRAGGDYGYTF.

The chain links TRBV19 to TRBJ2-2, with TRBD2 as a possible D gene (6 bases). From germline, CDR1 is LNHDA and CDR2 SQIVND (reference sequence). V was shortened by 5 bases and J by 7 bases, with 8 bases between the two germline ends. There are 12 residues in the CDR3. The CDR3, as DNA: TGTGCCAGTAGTCGGGAGTTCGGGGAGCTGTTTTTT. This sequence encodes CASSREFGELFF.

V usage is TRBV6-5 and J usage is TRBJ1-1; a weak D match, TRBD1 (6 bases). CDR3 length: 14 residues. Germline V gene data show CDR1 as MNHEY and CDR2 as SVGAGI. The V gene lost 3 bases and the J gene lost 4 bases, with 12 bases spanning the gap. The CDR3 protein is CASSYRGGSTEAFF. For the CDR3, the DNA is TGTGCCAGCAGTTATAGAGGGGGTAGCACTGAAGCTTTCTTT.

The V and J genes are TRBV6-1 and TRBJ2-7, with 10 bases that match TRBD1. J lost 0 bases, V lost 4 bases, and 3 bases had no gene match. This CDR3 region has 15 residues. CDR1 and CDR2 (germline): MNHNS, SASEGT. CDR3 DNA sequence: TGTGCCAGCAGTGGACAGGGGGCCGGCTCCTACGAGCAGTACTTC. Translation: CASSGQGAGSYEQYF.

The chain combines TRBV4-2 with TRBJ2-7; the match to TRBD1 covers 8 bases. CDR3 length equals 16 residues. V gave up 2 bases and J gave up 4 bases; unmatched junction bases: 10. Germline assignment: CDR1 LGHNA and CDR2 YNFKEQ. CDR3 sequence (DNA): TGTGCCAGCAGCCAAAGTCGGGCAGGGGGCGCATACGAGCAGTACTTC. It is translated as CASSQSRAGGAYEQYF.

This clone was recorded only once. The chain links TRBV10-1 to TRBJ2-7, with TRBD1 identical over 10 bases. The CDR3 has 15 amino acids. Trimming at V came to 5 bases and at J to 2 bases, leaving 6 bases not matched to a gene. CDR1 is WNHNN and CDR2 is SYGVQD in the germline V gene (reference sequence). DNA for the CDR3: TGCGCCAGCAGTCTTTCCGGGACAGGGGCCTACGAGCAGTACTTC. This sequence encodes CASSLSGTGAYEQYF.

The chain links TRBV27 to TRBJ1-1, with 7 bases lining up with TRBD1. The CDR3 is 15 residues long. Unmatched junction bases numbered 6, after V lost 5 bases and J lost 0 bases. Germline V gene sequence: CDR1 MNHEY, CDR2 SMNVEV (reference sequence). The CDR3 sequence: CASSPTGRMNTEAFF. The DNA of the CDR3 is TGTGCCAGCAGTCCGACAGGGAGGATGAACACTGAAGCTTTCTTT.

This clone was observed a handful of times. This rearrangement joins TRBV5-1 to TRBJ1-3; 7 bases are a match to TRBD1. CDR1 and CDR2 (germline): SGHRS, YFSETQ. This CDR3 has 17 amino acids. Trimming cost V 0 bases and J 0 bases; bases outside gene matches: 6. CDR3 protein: CASSLGPGTASGNTIYF. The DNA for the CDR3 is TGCGCCAGCAGCTTGGGCCCAGGGACAGCCTCTGGAAACACCATATATTTT.

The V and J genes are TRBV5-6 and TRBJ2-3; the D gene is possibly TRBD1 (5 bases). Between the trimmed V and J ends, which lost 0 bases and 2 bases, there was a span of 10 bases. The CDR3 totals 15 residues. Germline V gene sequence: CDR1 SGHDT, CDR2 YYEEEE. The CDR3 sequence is CASSLGQSNTDTQYF. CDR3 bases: TGTGCCAGCAGCTTGGGACAGAGCAACACAGATACGCAGTATTTT.

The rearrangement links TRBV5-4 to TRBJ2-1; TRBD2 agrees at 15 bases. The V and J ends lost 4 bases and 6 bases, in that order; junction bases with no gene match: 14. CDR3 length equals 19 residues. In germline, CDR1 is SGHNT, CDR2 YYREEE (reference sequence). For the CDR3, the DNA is TGTGCCAGCAGCCCCGGGGGTAGGACTAGCGGGAGGGCCTTCAATGAGCAGTTCTTC. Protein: CASSPGGRTSGRAFNEQFF.

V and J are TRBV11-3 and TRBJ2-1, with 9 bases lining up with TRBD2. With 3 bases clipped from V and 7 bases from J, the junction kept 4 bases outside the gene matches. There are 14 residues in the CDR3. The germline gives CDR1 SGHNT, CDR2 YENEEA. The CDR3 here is CASSFSGSFNEQFF. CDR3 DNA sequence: TGTGCCAGCAGCTTTAGCGGGAGTTTTAATGAGCAGTTCTTC.

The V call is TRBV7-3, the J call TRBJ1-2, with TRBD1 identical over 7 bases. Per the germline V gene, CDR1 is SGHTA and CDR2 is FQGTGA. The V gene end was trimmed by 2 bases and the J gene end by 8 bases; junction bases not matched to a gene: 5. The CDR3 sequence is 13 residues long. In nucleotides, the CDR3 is TGTGCCAGCAGCTTATCGACAGGGTCGGGCTACACCTTC. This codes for CASSLSTGSGYTF.